The 8 T cell receptor beta chains reported below all come from one sample, sequenced in a study of a mutant IDH1 vaccine in newly diagnosed glioma. Time point defined: week 35, safety follow-up. In the vaccine, a single dose held 300 ug of the mutant IDH1 20-mer peptide, along with topical imiquimod. The repertoire was sequenced with immunoSEQ multiplex PCR; TCRdb's copy has only in-frame clones and lacks some. The sample consists of tens of thousands of clones, more than 80% of them appearing once. Their cognate antigens are unknown. The sample consisted of PBMCs, taken from a glioma patient whose treatment included an IDH1 peptide vaccine. These receptor sequences come from a man aged 35-49 years with glioma.

The rearrangement uses TRBV19 and TRBJ2-7; D is unresolved. With 4 bases removed from V and 7 bases from J, the gap between germline ends came to 14 bases. Germline values: CDR1 LNHDA, CDR2 SQIVND (reference sequence). This CDR3 is built from 13 residues. The CDR3: CASSRSGPLEQYF. The CDR3 bases are TGTGCCAGTAGTAGGTCAGGCCCCCTGGAGCAGTACTTC.

Here the CDR3 reads CASSGAGGLTDTQYF. For the CDR3, the DNA is TGTGCCAGCAGTGGGGCGGGGGGGCTCACAGATACGCAGTATTTT. The chain employs TRBV2 and TRBJ2-3; 9 bases map to TRBD2. Germline V gene sequence: CDR1 SNHLY, CDR2 FYNNEI. V lost 4 bases, J lost 2 bases, and 4 bases stayed unmatched. The CDR3 length is 15 residues.

The chain links TRBV6-4 to TRBJ2-3; either TRBD1 or TRBD2 may supply D (5 bases each). CDR1 is MRHNA and CDR2 is SNTAGT in the germline V gene. V was clipped by 2 bases and J by 2 bases, with 11 bases between them. The CDR3 consists of 15 residues. For the CDR3, the DNA is TGTGCCAGCAGTGACGGGACGGCCCCCACAGATACGCAGTATTTT. The encoded protein is CASSDGTAPTDTQYF.

The CDR3 nucleotides are TGCGCCAGCAGCCATTCTAGGACCTCCTACGAGCAGTACTTC. Protein product: CASSHSRTSYEQYF. The rearrangement uses TRBV4-3 and TRBJ2-7; D call uncertain. The germline V gene has CDR1 LGHNA and CDR2 YSLEER. Trimming pared 3 bases from V and 0 bases from J, leaving 9 bases between. The CDR3 contains 14 residues.

The chain carries TRBV27 and TRBJ2-1, with D unresolved. The CDR3 length is 12 residues. Trimming pared 5 bases from V and 7 bases from J, leaving 9 bases between. Germline values: CDR1 MNHEY, CDR2 SMNVEV (reference sequence). The CDR3 nucleotides are TGTGCCAGCAGTGATAGGAGTAATGAGCAGTTCTTC. This translates into CASSDRSNEQFF.

Only one count was recorded for this clone. The V call is TRBV15, the J call TRBJ2-7, with a weak D call TRBD2 (6 bases). CDR1 LNHNV and CDR2 YYDKDF come from the germline V gene (reference sequence). The V end lost 0 bases, the J end lost 5 bases, and 11 bases lay between the germline ends. The CDR3 contains 14 residues. CDR3: CATSRDGASDEQYF. CDR3 coding DNA: TGTGCCACCAGCAGAGACGGAGCTAGCGACGAGCAGTACTTC.

This clone has just one count. The chain uses TRBV15 and TRBJ1-5; D not resolved. This CDR3 is built from 14 residues. V gave up 1 base and J gave up 5 bases, with 9 bases separating them. Germline V gene lookup returns CDR1 LNHNV and CDR2 YYDKDF (reference sequence). CDR3 amino acids: CATSRVSPHQPQHF. CDR3 DNA sequence: TGTGCCACCAGCAGAGTCTCGCCCCATCAGCCCCAGCATTTT.

The V call is TRBV6-5, the J call TRBJ1-4; TRBD1 is a possible D gene (6 bases). CDR1 is MNHEY, CDR2 SVGAGI, per germline. Trimming took 6 bases from V and 1 from J, leaving 9 bases between them. CDR3 length: 14 amino acids. Here the CDR3 reads CASRTGGTNEKLFF. CDR3 sequence (DNA): TGTGCCAGCAGGACAGGAGGAACTAATGAAAAACTGTTTTTT.